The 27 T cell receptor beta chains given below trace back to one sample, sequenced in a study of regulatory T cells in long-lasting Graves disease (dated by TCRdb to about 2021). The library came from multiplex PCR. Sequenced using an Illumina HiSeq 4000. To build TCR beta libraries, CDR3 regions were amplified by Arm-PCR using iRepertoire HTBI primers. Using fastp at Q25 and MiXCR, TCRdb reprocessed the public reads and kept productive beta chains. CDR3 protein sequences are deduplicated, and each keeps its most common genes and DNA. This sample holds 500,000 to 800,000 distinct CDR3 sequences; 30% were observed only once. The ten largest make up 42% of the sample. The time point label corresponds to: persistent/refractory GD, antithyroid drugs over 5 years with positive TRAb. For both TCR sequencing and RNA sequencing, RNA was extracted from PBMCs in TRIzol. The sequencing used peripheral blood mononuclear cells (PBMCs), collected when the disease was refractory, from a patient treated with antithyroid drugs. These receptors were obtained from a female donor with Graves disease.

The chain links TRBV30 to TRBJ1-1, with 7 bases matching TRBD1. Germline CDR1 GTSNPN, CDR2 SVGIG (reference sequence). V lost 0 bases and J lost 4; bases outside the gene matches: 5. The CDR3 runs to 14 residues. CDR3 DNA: TGTGCCTGGAGTGTACACAGGGGCATCACTGAAGCTTTCTTT. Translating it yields CAWSVHRGITEAFF. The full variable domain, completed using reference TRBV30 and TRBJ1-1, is SQTIHQWPATLVQPVGSPLSLECTVEGTSNPNLYWYRQAAGRGLQLLFYSVGIGQISSEVPQNLSASRPQDRQFILSSKKLLLSDSGFYLCAWSVHRGITEAFFGQGTRLTVV.

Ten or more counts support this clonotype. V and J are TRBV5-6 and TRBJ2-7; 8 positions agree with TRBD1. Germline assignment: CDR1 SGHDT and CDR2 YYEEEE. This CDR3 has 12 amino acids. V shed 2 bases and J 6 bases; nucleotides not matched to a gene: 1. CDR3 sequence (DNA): TGTGCCAGCAGCTTTACAGGGGGCGAGCAGTACTTC. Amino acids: CASSFTGGEQYF.

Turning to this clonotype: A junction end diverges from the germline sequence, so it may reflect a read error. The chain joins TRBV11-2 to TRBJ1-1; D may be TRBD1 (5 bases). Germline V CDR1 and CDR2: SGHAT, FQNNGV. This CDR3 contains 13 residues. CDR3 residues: CASSIRLGTEALF. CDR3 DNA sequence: TGTGCCAGCAGCATCAGACTGGGGACTGAAGCTCTCTTT.

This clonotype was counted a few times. The CDR3 coding sequence is TGTGCCAGCAGCCGGGACGGAATCGAGCAGTACTTC. Translated, it gives CASSRDGIEQYF. The chain links TRBV6-1 to TRBJ2-7; D may match TRBD1 or TRBD2 (5 bases each). The CDR3 is 12 residues long. Germline CDR1 MNHNS, CDR2 SASEGT. With 6 bases removed from V and 6 bases from J, the gap between germline ends came to 12 bases.

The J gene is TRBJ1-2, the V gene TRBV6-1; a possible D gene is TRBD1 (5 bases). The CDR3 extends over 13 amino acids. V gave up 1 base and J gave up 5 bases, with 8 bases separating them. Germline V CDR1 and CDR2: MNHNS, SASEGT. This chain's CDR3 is CASSEEAGYGYTF. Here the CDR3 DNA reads TGTGCCAGCAGTGAAGAGGCAGGGTATGGCTACACCTTC.

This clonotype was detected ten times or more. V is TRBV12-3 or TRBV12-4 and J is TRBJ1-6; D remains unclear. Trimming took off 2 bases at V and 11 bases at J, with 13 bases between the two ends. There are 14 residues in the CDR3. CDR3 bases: TGTGCCAGCAGTTTAAACACCTTTACGGCACCCCTCCACTTT. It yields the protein CASSLNTFTAPLHF.

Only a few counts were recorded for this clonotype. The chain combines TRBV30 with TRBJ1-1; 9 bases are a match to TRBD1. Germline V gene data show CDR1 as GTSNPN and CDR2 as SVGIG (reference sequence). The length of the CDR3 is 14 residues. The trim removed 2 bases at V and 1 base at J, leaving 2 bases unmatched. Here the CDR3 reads CAWSWGQGNTEAFF. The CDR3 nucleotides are TGTGCCTGGAGTTGGGGACAGGGGAACACTGAAGCTTTCTTT.

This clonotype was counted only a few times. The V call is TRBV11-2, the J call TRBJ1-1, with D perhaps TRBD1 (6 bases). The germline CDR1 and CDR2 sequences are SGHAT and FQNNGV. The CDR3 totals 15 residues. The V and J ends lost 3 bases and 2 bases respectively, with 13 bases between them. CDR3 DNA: TGTGCCAGCAGCTTGGGGGGACATACAAACACTGAAGCTTTCTTT. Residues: CASSLGGHTNTEAFF. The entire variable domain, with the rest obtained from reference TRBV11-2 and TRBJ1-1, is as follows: EAGVAQSPRYKIIEKRQSVAFWCNPISGHATLYWYQQILGQGPKLLIQFQNNGVVDDSQLPKDRFSAERLKGVDSTLKIQPAKLEDSAVYLCASSLGGHTNTEAFFGQGTRLTVV.

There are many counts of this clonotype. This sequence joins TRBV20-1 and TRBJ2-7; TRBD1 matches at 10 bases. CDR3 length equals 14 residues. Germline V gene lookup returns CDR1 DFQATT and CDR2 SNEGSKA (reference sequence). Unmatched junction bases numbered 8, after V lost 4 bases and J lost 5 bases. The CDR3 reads CSATLGTGVHEQYF. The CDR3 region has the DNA TGCAGTGCTACCCTGGGGACAGGGGTACACGAGCAGTACTTC.

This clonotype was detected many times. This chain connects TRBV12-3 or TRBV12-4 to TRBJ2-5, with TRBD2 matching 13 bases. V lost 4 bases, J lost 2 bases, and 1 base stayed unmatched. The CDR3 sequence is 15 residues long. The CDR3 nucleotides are TGTGCCAGCAGTTCGGGACTAGCGGGACAAGAGACCCAGTACTTC. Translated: CASSSGLAGQETQYF.

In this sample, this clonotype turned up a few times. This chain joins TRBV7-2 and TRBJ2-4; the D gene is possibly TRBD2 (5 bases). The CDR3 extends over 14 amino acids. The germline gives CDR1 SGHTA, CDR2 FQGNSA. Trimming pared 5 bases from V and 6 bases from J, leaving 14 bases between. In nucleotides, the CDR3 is TGTGCCAGCAGCCCCTTGGCGGGTCGAAACATTCAGTACTTC. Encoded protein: CASSPLAGRNIQYF.

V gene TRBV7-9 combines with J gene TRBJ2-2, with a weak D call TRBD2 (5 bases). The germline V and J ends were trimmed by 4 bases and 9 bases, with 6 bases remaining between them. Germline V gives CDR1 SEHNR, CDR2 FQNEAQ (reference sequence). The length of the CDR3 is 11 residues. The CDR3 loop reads CASSSGRELFF. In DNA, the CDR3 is TGTGCCAGCAGCTCGGGGAGGGAGCTGTTTTTT.

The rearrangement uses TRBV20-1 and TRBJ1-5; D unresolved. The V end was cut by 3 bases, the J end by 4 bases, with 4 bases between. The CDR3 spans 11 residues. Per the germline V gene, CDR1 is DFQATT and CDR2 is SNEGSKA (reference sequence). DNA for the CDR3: TGCAGTGCTAGTCCGAATCAGCCCCAGCATTTT. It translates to CSASPNQPQHF.

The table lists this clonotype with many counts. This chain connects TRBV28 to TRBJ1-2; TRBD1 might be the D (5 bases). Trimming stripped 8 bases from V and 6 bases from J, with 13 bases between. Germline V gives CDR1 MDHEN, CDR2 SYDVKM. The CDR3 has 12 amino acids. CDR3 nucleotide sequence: TGTGCCAGCGGCCCTAGAGGGGATGGCTACACCTTC. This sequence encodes CASGPRGDGYTF.

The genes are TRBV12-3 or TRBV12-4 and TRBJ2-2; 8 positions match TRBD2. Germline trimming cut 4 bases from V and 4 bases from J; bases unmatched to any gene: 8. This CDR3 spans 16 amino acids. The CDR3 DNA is TGTGCCAGCAGTTCTCCAGCGGGAGTGGCCACCGGGGAGCTGTTTTTT. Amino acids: CASSSPAGVATGELFF.

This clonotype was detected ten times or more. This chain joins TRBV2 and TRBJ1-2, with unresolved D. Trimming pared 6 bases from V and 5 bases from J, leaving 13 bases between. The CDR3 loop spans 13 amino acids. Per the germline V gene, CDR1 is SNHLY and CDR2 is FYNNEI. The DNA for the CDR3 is TGTGCCAGCAGAGCGGACGGACCTTATGGCTACACCTTC. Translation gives CASRADGPYGYTF.

The CDR3 DNA is TGTGCCAGCAGGGACTACGCAGGGTACGAGCAGTACTTC. Translated: CASRDYAGYEQYF. The genes are TRBV12-3 or TRBV12-4 and TRBJ2-7; TRBD2 might be the D (6 bases). Between the trimmed V and J ends, which lost 6 bases and 4 bases, there was a span of 13 bases. The CDR3 is made up of 13 amino acids.

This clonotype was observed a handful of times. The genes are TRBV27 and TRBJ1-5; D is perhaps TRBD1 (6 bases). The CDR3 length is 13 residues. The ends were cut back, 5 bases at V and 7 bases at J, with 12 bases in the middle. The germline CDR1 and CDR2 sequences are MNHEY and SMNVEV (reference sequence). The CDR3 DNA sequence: TGTGCCAGCAGTGGGTCGGGGGGCCAGCCCCAGCATTTT. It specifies CASSGSGGQPQHF.

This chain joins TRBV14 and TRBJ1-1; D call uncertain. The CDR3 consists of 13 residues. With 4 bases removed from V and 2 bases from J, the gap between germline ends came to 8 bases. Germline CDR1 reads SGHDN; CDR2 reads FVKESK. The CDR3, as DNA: TGTGCCAGCAGCCGAAGAATTAACACTGAAGCTTTCTTT. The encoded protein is CASSRRINTEAFF.

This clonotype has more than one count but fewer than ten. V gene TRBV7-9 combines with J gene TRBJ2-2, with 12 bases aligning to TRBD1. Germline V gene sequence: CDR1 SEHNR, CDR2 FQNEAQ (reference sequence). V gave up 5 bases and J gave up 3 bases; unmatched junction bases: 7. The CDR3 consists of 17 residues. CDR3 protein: CASSPGQGARDTGELFF. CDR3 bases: TGTGCCAGCAGCCCGGGACAGGGGGCGCGGGACACCGGGGAGCTGTTTTTT. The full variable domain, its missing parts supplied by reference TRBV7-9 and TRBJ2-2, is DTGVSQNPRHKITKRGQNVTFRCDPISEHNRLYWYRQTLGQGPEFLTYFQNEAQLEKSRLLSDRFSAERPKGSFSTLEIQRTEQGDSAMYLCASSPGQGARDTGELFFGEGSRLTVL.

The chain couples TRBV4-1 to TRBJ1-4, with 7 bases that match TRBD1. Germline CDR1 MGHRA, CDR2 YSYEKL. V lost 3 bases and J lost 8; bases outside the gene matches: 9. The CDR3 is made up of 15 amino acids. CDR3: CASSHPGQLGEKLFF. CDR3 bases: TGCGCCAGCAGCCATCCGGGACAGTTGGGCGAAAAACTGTTTTTT.

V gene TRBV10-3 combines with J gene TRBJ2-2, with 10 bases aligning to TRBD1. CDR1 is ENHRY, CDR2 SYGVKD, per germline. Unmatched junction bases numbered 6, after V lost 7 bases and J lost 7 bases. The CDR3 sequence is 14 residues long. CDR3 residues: CAINSGQGSGELFF. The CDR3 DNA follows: TGTGCCATCAACTCGGGACAGGGGAGCGGGGAGCTGTTTTTT.

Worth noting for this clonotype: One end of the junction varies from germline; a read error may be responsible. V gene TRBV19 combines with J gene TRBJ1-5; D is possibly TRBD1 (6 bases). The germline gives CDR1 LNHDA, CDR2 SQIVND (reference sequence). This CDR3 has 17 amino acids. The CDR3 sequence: CASSMGQGGRLNQPQHF. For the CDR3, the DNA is TGTGCCAGTAGTATGGGACAAGGGGGAAGGCTAAATCAACCCCAGCATTTT.

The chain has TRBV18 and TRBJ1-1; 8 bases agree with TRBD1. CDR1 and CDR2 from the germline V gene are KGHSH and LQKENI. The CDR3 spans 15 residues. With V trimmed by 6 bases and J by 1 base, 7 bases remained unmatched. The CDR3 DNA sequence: TGTGCCAGCTCCCTTCGGACAGGGTCGAACACTGAAGCTTTCTTT. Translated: CASSLRTGSNTEAFF.

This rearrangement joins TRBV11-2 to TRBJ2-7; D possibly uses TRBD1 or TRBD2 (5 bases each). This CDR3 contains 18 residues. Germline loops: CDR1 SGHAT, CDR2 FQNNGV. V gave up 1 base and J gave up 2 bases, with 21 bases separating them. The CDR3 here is CASSLGDGASPSAYEQYF. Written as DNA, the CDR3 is TGTGCCAGCAGCTTAGGGGACGGGGCAAGTCCCTCAGCCTACGAGCAGTACTTC.

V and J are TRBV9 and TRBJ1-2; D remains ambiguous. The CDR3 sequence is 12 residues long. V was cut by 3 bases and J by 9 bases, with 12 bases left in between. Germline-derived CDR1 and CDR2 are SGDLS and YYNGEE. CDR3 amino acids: CASSARGLRYTF. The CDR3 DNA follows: TGTGCCAGCAGCGCCCGAGGGTTGCGCTACACCTTC.

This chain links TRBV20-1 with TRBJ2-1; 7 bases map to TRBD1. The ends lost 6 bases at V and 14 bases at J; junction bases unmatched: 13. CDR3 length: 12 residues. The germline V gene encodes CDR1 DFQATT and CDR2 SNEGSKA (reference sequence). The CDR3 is CSAPTGTKKEFF. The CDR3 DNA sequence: TGCAGTGCCCCGACAGGGACAAAAAAAGAGTTCTTC.